This entry lists 14 T cell receptor beta chains sequenced from one sample in a study of cytomegalovirus exposure and HLA in healthy donors. In the PCR, 60 Vbeta and 13 Jbeta primers were used. Assay used: immunoSEQ multiplex PCR; TCRdb lists only in-frame clones, some missing. The repertoire holds 210,000 or so clones, more than 75% seen once, with roughly 1.3% in the top ten. The sequenced sample was PBMCs. These receptors were taken from a man younger than 45 in good health and CMV-seronegative.

The chain recombines TRBV28 with TRBJ1-1; D not certain. The CDR3 is 14 amino acids. The germline V gene has CDR1 MDHEN and CDR2 SYDVKM. Trimming took off 2 bases at V and 0 bases at J, with 7 bases between the two ends. This CDR3 is CASSLETLNTEAFF. The DNA for the CDR3 is TGTGCCAGCAGTTTAGAGACACTGAACACTGAAGCTTTCTTT.

The chain combines TRBV6-1 with TRBJ2-7; D is undetermined. Per the germline V gene, CDR1 is MNHNS and CDR2 is SASEGT. The V and J ends lost 4 bases and 3 bases respectively, with 13 bases between them. The CDR3 runs 14 residues. The CDR3 region is CASSVGQTGYEQYF. In DNA, the CDR3 is TGTGCCAGCAGTGTTGGGCAGACCGGCTACGAGCAGTACTTC.

The J gene is TRBJ2-3, the V gene TRBV7-2; D might be TRBD2 (7 bases). CDR1 and CDR2 from the germline V gene are SGHTA and FQGNSA. The V end lost 3 bases, the J end lost 4 bases, and 17 bases lay between the germline ends. The CDR3 extends over 16 amino acids. CDR3 bases: TGTGCCAGCAGCTTGATTAGGGGGGGCAACTCAGATACGCAGTATTTT. Protein: CASSLIRGGNSDTQYF.

The rearrangement joins TRBV7-9 to TRBJ1-2; 11 bases fit TRBD1. J was trimmed by 7 bases and V by 2 bases; bases with no gene match: 3. Germline V gene lookup returns CDR1 SEHNR and CDR2 FQNEAQ (reference sequence). The CDR3 extends over 14 amino acids. CDR3 nucleotides: TGTGCCAGCAGCTTAACGGGGACAGGGGGTGGCTACACCTTC. Protein: CASSLTGTGGGYTF.

The V and J genes are TRBV6-1 and TRBJ1-5; weak D call: TRBD1 (5 bases). The CDR3 sequence is 13 residues long. V lost 3 bases and J lost 4, with 7 bases in between. The germline CDR1 and CDR2 sequences are MNHNS and SASEGT. The CDR3 here is CASSDRENQPQHF. The CDR3 DNA follows: TGTGCCAGCAGTGACAGGGAAAATCAGCCCCAGCATTTT.

This sequence joins TRBV11-2 and TRBJ2-1; 7 bases align to TRBD2. The CDR3 length is 15 residues. The germline V gene encodes CDR1 SGHAT and CDR2 FQNNGV. J lost 2 bases, V lost 1 base, and 2 bases had no gene match. The CDR3 DNA follows: TGTGCCAGCAGCTTAGTCGGGACTACCTACAATGAGCAGTTCTTC. Its translation is CASSLVGTTYNEQFF.

CDR3 sequence: CASNSRGNAYEQYF. CDR3 coding DNA: TGTGCCAGCAACTCCAGGGGGAACGCCTACGAGCAGTACTTC. The chain is built from TRBV5-4 and TRBJ2-7; 7 bases map to TRBD1. The J segment lost 2 bases and the V segment lost 6 bases, leaving 8 bases of the junction unmatched. The germline V gene encodes CDR1 SGHNT and CDR2 YYREEE (reference sequence). The CDR3 has 14 residues.

As to this clone: One end of the junction varies from germline; a read error may be responsible. The gene calls are TRBV5-4 and TRBJ1-4; 7 nucleotides line up with TRBD1. The CDR3 is made up of 16 amino acids. Germline CDR1 and CDR2: SGHNT and YYREEE (reference sequence). The CDR3 sequence is CASSSPPGQENEKLFF. The DNA for the CDR3 is TGTGCCAGCAGCTCCCCCCCAGGACAGGAGAATGAAAAGCTGTTTTTT. Looking up the rest from reference TRBV5-4 and TRBJ1-4 gives the full variable domain: ETGVTQSPTHLIKTRGQQVTLRCSSQSGHNTVSWYQQALGQGPQFIFQYYREEENGRGNFPPRFSGLQFPNYSSELNVNALELDDSALYLCASSSPPGQENEKLFFGSGTQLSVL.

The V gene is TRBV28, the J gene TRBJ2-7, with 7 bases aligning to TRBD1. The trim removed 4 bases at V and 6 bases at J, leaving 3 bases unmatched. The germline V gene encodes CDR1 MDHEN and CDR2 SYDVKM. This CDR3 is built from 12 residues. The CDR3 DNA follows: TGTGCCAGCAGTTCCCCAGGGGGCGAGCAGTACTTC. Protein product: CASSSPGGEQYF.

The chain uses TRBV5-4 and TRBJ2-1, with 10 bases identical to TRBD2. This CDR3 contains 15 residues. V shed 2 bases, J shed 2 bases, and the junction held 1 base outside the gene matches. In germline, CDR1 is SGHNT, CDR2 YYREEE (reference sequence). Here the CDR3 reads CASSFSGGPYNEQFF. The CDR3 coding sequence is TGTGCCAGCAGCTTTAGCGGGGGGCCCTACAATGAGCAGTTCTTC.

This chain uses TRBV6-5 with TRBJ1-6; TRBD1 matches 8 bases. Germline CDR1 and CDR2: MNHEY and SVGAGI. With V trimmed by 7 bases and J by 9 bases, 5 bases remained unmatched. This CDR3 is 13 amino acids long. The CDR3 DNA follows: TGTGCCAGCACAGAGGACAGGGCTTCACCCCTCCACTTT. Encoded protein: CASTEDRASPLHF.

The chain couples TRBV4-1 to TRBJ2-3; 8 positions agree with TRBD1. CDR3 length: 14 residues. V shed 5 bases, J shed 6 bases, and the junction held 7 bases outside the gene matches. The germline V gene encodes CDR1 MGHRA and CDR2 YSYEKL. As DNA, the CDR3 is TGCGCCAGCAGCTACAGGGGGGTTGAGGATACGCAGTATTTT. Its protein is CASSYRGVEDTQYF.

V usage is TRBV4-1 and J usage is TRBJ1-4; 9 nucleotides align to TRBD1. The junction had 5 bases not matched to a gene; V was cut back by 1 base and J by 5 bases. The CDR3 has 16 amino acids. The germline V gene encodes CDR1 MGHRA and CDR2 YSYEKL. CDR3 coding DNA: TGCGCCAGCAGCCAAGTGGGGACAGGGAGAAATGAAAAACTGTTTTTT. Protein product: CASSQVGTGRNEKLFF.

As to this clone: Other DNA sequences within the sample encode an identical CDR3. The chain is built from TRBV28 and TRBJ1-4; 9 bases map to TRBD1. CDR1 is MDHEN and CDR2 is SYDVKM in the germline V gene. The CDR3 covers 17 residues. J lost 0 bases, V lost 5 bases, and 7 bases had no gene match. CDR3 residues: CASSLSGQGTTNEKLFF. CDR3 bases: TGTGCCAGCAGTCTCTCGGGACAGGGAACAACTAATGAAAAACTGTTTTTT. The full variable domain, rest sourced from reference TRBV28 and TRBJ1-4, is DVKVTQSSRYLVKRTGEKVFLECVQDMDHENMFWYRQDPGLGLRLIYFSYDVKMKEKGDIPEGYSVSREKKERFSLILESASTNQTSMYLCASSLSGQGTTNEKLFFGSGTQLSVL.